A single sample gave rise to the 6 T cell receptor beta chains below, sequenced in a study of siplizumab effects on memory and regulatory T cells. The repertoire was sequenced with immunoSEQ multiplex PCR; TCRdb's copy has only in-frame clones and lacks some. Found here are 75,000 to 100,000 clones, around 94% of them singletons; the top ten hold roughly 1.3%. Sequencing input: non-Treg CD4+ T cells sorted from blood. Receptors were obtained from a human donor in good health.

This chain uses TRBV15 with TRBJ1-2, with unresolved D. Trimming took off 1 base at V and 0 bases at J, with 15 bases between the two ends. CDR3 length: 17 amino acids. Germline assignment: CDR1 LNHNV and CDR2 YYDKDF (reference sequence). CDR3 bases: TGTGCCACCAGCAGAGTCGTCAGGAGGAATGCTAACTATGGCTACACCTTC. Amino acids: CATSRVVRRNANYGYTF. Drawing the rest from reference TRBV15 and TRBJ1-2, the complete variable domain is DAMVIQNPRYQVTQFGKPVTLSCSQTLNHNVMYWYQQKSSQAPKLLFHYYDKDFNNEADTPDNFQSRRPNTSFCFLDIRSPGLGDTAMYLCATSRVVRRNANYGYTFGSGTRLTVV.

The chain combines TRBV30 with TRBJ1-2; D remains unclear. The V gene lost 3 bases and the J gene lost 4 bases, with 9 bases spanning the gap. Germline assignment: CDR1 GTSNPN and CDR2 SVGIG (reference sequence). The CDR3 spans 12 residues. The CDR3 DNA sequence: TGTGCCTGGAGCGAGACTTTCTATGGCTACACCTTC. Translation gives CAWSETFYGYTF. The complete variable domain, with remaining parts taken from reference TRBV30 and TRBJ1-2, reads SQTIHQWPATLVQPVGSPLSLECTVEGTSNPNLYWYRQAAGRGLQLLFYSVGIGQISSEVPQNLSASRPQDRQFILSSKKLLLSDSGFYLCAWSETFYGYTFGSGTRLTVV.

The V gene is TRBV28, the J gene TRBJ2-1, with D tentatively TRBD1 (5 bases). The germline gives CDR1 MDHEN, CDR2 SYDVKM. The V end was cut by 5 bases, the J end by 7 bases, with 9 bases between. The CDR3 contains 12 residues. CDR3 DNA: TGTGCCAGCAGTCCGAACAGGAATGAGCAGTTCTTC. The encoded protein is CASSPNRNEQFF.

The CDR3 loop is CAIRGGAGVSYEQYF. The CDR3 DNA sequence: TGTGCCATCAGAGGAGGGGCAGGGGTATCCTACGAGCAGTACTTC. The chain couples TRBV10-3 to TRBJ2-7, with D perhaps matching TRBD1 or TRBD2 (6 bases each). CDR3 size: 15 residues. Trimming removed 6 bases at V and 1 base at J, with 16 bases between. Germline V gene sequence: CDR1 ENHRY, CDR2 SYGVKD.

In nucleotides, the CDR3 is TGTGCCATCACCCCCTCGTCGGCAGGGGAGTCCGAGCAGTACTTC. Its protein product is CAITPSSAGESEQYF. This chain links TRBV10-3 with TRBJ2-7, with D possibly being TRBD1 (6 bases). Trimming left V 7 bases short and J 6 bases short, with 22 bases between. Per germline, CDR1 ENHRY and CDR2 SYGVKD. The CDR3 spans 15 residues.

The chain combines TRBV28 with TRBJ1-2; D might be TRBD1 (5 bases). The length of the CDR3 is 18 residues. V was shortened by 6 bases and J by 8 bases, with 31 bases between the two germline ends. Germline lookup yields CDR1 MDHEN and CDR2 SYDVKM. The CDR3 DNA sequence: TGTGCCAGCAGCCCTATCCGGGACCTTACCCACCCGGGACGCGGCTACACCTTC. Protein sequence: CASSPIRDLTHPGRGYTF.